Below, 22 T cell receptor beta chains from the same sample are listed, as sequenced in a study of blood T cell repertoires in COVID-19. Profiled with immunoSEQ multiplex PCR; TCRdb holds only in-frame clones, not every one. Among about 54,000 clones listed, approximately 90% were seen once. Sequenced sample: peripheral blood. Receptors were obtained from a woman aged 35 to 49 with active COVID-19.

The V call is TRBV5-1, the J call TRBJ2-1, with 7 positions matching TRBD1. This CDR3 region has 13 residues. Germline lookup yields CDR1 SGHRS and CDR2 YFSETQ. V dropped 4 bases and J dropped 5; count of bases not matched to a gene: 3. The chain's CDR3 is CASSVTGHNEQFF. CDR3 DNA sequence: TGCGCCAGCAGCGTGACAGGGCACAATGAGCAGTTCTTC.

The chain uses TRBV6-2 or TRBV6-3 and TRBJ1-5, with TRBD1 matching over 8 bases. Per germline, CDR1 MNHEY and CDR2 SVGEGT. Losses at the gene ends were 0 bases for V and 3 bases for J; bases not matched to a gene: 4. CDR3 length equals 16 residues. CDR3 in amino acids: CASSYSDRANNQPQHF. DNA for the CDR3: TGTGCCAGCAGTTACTCGGACAGGGCGAACAATCAGCCCCAGCATTTT.

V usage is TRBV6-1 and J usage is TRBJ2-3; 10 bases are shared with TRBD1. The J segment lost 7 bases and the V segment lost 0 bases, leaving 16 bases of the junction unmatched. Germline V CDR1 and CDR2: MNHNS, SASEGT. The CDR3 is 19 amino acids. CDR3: CASSEAVGSGQGVVNTQYF. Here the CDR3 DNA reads TGTGCCAGCAGTGAAGCCGTGGGCTCTGGACAGGGGGTGGTAAATACGCAGTATTTT.

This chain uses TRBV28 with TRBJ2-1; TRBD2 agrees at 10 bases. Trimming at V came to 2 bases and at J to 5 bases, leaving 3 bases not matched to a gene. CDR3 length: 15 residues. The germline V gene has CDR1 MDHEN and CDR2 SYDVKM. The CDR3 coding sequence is TGTGCCAGCAGTTTACTAGCGGGGGTCGACAATGAGCAGTTCTTC. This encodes CASSLLAGVDNEQFF.

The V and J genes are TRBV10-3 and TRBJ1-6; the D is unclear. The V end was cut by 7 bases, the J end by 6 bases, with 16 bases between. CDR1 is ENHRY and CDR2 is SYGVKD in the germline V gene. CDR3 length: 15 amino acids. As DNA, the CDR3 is TGTGCCATCACCCGATACAGAGACGGTAATTCACCCCTCCACTTT. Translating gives CAITRYRDGNSPLHF.

CDR3 loop: CASSVVEEGEQYF. CDR3 nucleotide sequence: TGTGCCAGCAGCGTAGTCGAGGAAGGCGAGCAGTACTTC. This rearrangement joins TRBV9 to TRBJ2-7; D is undetermined. Germline values: CDR1 SGDLS, CDR2 YYNGEE. This CDR3 is 13 amino acids long. Trimming took 0 bases from V and 6 from J, leaving 10 bases between them.

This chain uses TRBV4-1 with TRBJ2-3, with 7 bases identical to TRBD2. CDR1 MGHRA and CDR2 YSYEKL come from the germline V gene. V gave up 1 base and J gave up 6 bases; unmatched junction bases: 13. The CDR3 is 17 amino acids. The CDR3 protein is CASSQVLVGGTDDTQYF. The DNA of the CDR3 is TGCGCCAGCAGCCAAGTTCTAGTGGGGGGGACGGATGATACGCAGTATTTT.

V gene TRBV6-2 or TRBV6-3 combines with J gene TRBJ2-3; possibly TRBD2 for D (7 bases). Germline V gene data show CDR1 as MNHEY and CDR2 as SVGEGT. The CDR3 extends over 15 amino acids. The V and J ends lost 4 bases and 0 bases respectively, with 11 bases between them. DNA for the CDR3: TGTGCCAGCAGTTTTGCGGGGGCCAGCACAGATACGCAGTATTTT. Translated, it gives CASSFAGASTDTQYF.

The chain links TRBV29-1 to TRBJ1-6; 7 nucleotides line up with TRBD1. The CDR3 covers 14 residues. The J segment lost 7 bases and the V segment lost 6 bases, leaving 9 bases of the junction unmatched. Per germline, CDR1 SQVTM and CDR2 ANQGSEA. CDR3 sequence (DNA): TGCAGCGTCGGCAGGACAGGACTCAATTCACCCCTCCACTTT. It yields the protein CSVGRTGLNSPLHF.

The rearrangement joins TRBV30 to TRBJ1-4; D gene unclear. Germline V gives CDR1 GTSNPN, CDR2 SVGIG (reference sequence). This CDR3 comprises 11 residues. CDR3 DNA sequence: TGTGCTGAGGGTTCCCTCGAAAAACTGTTTTTT. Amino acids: CAEGSLEKLFF.

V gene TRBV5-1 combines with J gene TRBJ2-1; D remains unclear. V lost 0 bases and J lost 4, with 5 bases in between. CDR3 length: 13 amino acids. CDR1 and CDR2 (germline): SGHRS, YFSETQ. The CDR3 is CASSLGDYNEQFF. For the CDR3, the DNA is TGCGCCAGCAGCTTGGGAGATTACAATGAGCAGTTCTTC.

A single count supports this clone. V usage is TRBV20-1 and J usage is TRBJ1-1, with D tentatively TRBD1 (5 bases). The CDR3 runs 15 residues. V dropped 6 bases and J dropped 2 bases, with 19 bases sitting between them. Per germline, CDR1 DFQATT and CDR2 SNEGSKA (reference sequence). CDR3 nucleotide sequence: TGCAGTGCCAGTCCCTCCGGGAGGGGAAACACTGAAGCTTTCTTT. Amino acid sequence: CSASPSGRGNTEAFF.

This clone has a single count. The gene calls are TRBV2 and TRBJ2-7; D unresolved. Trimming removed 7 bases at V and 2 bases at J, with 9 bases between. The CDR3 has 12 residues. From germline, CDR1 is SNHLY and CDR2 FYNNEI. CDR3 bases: TGTGCCAGCATAGGAACTACCTACGAGCAGTACTTC. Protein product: CASIGTTYEQYF.

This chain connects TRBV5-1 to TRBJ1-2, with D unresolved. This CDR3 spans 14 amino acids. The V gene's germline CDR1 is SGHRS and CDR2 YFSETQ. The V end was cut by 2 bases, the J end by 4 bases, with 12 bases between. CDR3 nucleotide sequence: TGCGCCAGCAGCTTCGAAGGAACGGGCTATGGCTACACCTTC. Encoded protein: CASSFEGTGYGYTF.

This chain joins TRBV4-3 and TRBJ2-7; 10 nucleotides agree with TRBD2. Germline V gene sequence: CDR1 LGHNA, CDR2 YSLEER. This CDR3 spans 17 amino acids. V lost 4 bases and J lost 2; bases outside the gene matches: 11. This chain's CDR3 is CASSRSYSGGTPYEQYF. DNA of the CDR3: TGCGCCAGCAGCCGGAGTTATAGCGGGGGGACCCCCTACGAGCAGTACTTC.

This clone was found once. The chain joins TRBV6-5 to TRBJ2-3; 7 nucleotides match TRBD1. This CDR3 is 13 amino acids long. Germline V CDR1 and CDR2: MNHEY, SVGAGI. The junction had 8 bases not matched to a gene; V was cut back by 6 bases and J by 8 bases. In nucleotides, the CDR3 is TGTGCCAGCAGAGTAGGACAGGTCGGTACGCAGTATTTT. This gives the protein CASRVGQVGTQYF.

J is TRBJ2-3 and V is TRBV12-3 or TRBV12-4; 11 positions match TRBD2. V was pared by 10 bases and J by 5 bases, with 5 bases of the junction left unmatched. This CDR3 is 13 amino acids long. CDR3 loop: CATRLAGIDTQYF. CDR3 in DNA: TGTGCCACCAGACTAGCGGGGATAGATACGCAGTATTTT.

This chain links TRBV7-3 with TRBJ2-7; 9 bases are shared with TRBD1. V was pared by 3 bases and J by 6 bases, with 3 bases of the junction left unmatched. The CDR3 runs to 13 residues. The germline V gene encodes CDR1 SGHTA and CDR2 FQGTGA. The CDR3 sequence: CASSFRTGAEQYF. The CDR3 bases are TGTGCCAGCAGCTTCCGGACAGGGGCCGAGCAGTACTTC.

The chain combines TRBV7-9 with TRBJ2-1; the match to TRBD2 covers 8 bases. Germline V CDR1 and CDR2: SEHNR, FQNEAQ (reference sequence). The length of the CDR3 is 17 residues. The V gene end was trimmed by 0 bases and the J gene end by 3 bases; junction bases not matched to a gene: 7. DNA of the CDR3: TGTGCCAGCAGCTTAGCTCTTCCGGGGGGGAACTACAATGAGCAGTTCTTC. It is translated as CASSLALPGGNYNEQFF. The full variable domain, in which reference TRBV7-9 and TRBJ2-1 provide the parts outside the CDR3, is DTGVSQNPRHKITKRGQNVTFRCDPISEHNRLYWYRQTLGQGPEFLTYFQNEAQLEKSRLLSDRFSAERPKGSFSTLEIQRTEQGDSAMYLCASSLALPGGNYNEQFFGPGTRLTVL.

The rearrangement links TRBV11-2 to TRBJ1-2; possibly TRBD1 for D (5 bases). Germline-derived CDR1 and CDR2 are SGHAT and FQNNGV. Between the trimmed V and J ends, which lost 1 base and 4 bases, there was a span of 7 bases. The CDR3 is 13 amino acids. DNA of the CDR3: TGTGCCAGCAGCTTAGCGCAGGGCTATGGCTACACCTTC. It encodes CASSLAQGYGYTF.

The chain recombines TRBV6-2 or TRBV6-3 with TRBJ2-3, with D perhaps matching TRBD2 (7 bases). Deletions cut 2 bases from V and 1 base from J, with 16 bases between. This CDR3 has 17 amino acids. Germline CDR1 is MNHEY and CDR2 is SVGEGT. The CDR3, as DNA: TGTGCCAGCAGTTACGAGGGGGGGGGTATACGCACAGATACGCAGTATTTT. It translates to CASSYEGGGIRTDTQYF.

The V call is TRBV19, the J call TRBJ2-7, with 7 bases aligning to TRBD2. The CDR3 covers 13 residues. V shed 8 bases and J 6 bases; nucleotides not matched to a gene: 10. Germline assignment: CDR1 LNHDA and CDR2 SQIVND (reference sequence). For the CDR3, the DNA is TGTGCCAGTGCGTTAATGGGGGGGTCCGAGCAGTACTTC. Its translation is CASALMGGSEQYF.